This T cell receptor beta chain appears in the sequencing data of a study of spatial heterogeneity in lung cancer. Study as a whole: Combinations of a unique TCR and a UMI were tallied in raw reads, and on average each appeared more than ten times. Broader study findings: For tumor T cells, estimated coverage reached only around 7% (alpha) and around 13% (beta). Tumors with more nonsynonymous mutations had more expanded intratumoral alpha and beta TCRs.

As to time point: sample taken at primary tumor resection. In TCRdb, the 5' RACE reads were re-called with MiXCR into one record per CDR3 protein. The top ten hold around 23% of the sample, which has 2,000 to 2,500 distinct CDR3 sequences, 35% to 40% seen once. A remark on this clonotype: Its cognate antigen is unknown. This beta chain is a stray sequence in a library constructed for alpha chains; its clone size is not meaningful.

The specimen comprised lung tumor tissue, sampled at surgery. The sequence was collected from a male donor with early-stage non-small cell lung cancer.

The CDR3 nucleotides are TGTGCCAGCAGCACGACTAGCGGGAGAACGGTCGAGCAGTACTTC. It specifies CASSTTSGRTVEQYF. The chain couples TRBV9 to TRBJ2-7; 12 bases line up with TRBD2. J gave up 6 bases and V 4 bases, and 8 bases lay outside the gene matches. The germline CDR1 and CDR2 sequences are SGDLS and YYNGEE. The CDR3 sequence is 15 residues long.